This passage covers 4 T cell receptor beta chains from one sample sequenced in a study of blood T cell repertoires in COVID-19. The table came from immunoSEQ multiplex PCR; TCRdb's copy has only in-frame clones and leaves some out. The repertoire consists of over 200,000 clones, with approximately 90% occurring once and the leading ten covering about 14%. The sequenced sample was PBMCs or T cells enriched from blood (not recorded which). These receptors originate from a man younger than 35 who had recovered from COVID-19.

The chain uses TRBV5-8 and TRBJ1-3; no clear D. The CDR3 contains 14 residues. The germline CDR1 and CDR2 sequences are SGHTS and YDEGEE. Trimming stripped 0 bases from V and 2 bases from J, with 6 bases between. The CDR3 DNA is TGTGCCAGCAGCTTGGAGCCACCTGGAAACACCATATATTTT. This codes for CASSLEPPGNTIYF.

This chain connects TRBV27 to TRBJ1-2; D not resolved. The CDR3 runs 13 residues. V lost 1 base, J lost 4 bases, and 7 bases lay in between. The germline CDR1 and CDR2 sequences are MNHEY and SMNVEV (reference sequence). The CDR3 DNA reads as TGTGCCAGCAGTTTATTGGGAGTCTATGGCTACACCTTC. As protein: CASSLLGVYGYTF.

The chain recombines TRBV12-5 with TRBJ2-2; D is uncertain. The germline gives CDR1 LGHNT, CDR2 FRNRAP. V gave up 0 bases and J gave up 4 bases, with 18 bases separating them. This CDR3 has 18 residues. CDR3 protein: CASGLVNQVVYPTGELFF. CDR3 in DNA: TGTGCTAGTGGTTTGGTAAATCAAGTTGTCTACCCCACCGGGGAGCTGTTTTTT. Variable domain in full (rest from reference TRBV12-5 and TRBJ2-2): DARVTQTPRHKVTEMGQEVTMRCQPILGHNTVFWYRQTMMQGLELLAYFRNRAPLDDSGMPKDRFSAEMPDATLATLKIQPSEPRDSAVYFCASGLVNQVVYPTGELFFGEGSRLTVL.

The chain employs TRBV9 and TRBJ2-5; D call uncertain. The CDR3 runs 14 residues. The V gene's germline CDR1 is SGDLS and CDR2 YYNGEE. The ends were cut back, 3 bases at V and 5 bases at J, with 14 bases in the middle. The CDR3 DNA reads as TGTGCCAGCAGCGACCCTAAAGCCGAGGAGACCCAGTACTTC. It specifies CASSDPKAEETQYF.